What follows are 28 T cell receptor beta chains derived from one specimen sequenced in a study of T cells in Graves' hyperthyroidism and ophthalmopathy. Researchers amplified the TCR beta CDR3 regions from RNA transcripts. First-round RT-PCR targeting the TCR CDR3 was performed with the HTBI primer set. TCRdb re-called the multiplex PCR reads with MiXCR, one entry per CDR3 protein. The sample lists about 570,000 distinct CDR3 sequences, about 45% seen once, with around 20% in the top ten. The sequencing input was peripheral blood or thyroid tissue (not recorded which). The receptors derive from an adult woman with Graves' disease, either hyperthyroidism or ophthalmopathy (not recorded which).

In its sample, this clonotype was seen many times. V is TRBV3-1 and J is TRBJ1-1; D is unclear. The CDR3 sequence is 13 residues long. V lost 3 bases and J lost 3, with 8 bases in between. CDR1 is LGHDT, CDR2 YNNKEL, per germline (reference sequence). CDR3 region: CASSHQPHTEAFF. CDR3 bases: TGTGCCAGCAGCCATCAACCCCACACTGAAGCTTTCTTT. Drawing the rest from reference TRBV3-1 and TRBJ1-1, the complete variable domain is DTAVSQTPKYLVTQMGNDKSIKCEQNLGHDTMYWYKQDSKKFLKIMFSYNNKELIINETVPNRFSPKSPDKAHLNLHINSLELGDSAVYFCASSHQPHTEAFFGQGTRLTVV.

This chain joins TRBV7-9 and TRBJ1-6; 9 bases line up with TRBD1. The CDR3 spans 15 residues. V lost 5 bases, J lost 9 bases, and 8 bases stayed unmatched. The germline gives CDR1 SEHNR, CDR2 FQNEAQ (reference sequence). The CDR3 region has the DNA TGTGCCAGCAGCCCCCAGGACAGGGGCGGTTCACCCCTCCACTTT. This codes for CASSPQDRGGSPLHF.

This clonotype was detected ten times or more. The CDR3 sequence is CASSQASLIQGPQHF. The CDR3 nucleotides are TGCGCCAGCAGCCAAGCCTCACTAATACAGGGGCCCCAGCATTTT. The chain uses TRBV4-1 and TRBJ1-5, with D tentatively TRBD1 (6 bases). This CDR3 region has 15 residues. V was shortened by 1 base and J by 9 bases, with 16 bases between the two germline ends. Germline V gene sequence: CDR1 MGHRA, CDR2 YSYEKL.

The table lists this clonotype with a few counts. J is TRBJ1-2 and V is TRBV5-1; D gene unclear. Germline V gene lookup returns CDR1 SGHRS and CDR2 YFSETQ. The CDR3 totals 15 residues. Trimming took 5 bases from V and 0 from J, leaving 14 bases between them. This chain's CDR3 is CASSEIGRPNYGYTF. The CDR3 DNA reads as TGCGCCAGCAGTGAAATAGGACGGCCTAACTATGGCTACACCTTC.

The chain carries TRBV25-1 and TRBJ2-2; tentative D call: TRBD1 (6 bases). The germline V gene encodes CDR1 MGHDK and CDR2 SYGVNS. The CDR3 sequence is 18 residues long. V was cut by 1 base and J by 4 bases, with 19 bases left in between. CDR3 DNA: TGTGCCAGCAGTGAATCGGGAATAACAGGGCGGTTCACCGGGGAGCTGTTTTTT. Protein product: CASSESGITGRFTGELFF.

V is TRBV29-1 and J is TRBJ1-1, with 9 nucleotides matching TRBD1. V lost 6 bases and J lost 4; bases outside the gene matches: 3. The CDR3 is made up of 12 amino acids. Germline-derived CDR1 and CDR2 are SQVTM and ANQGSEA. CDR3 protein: CSVQGASTEAFF. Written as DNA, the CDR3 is TGCAGCGTACAGGGGGCGTCCACTGAAGCTTTCTTT.

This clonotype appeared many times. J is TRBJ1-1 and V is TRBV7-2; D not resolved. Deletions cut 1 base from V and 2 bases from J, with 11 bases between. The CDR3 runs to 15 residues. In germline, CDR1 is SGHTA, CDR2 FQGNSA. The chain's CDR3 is CASSLDRILNTEAFF. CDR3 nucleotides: TGTGCCAGCAGCTTAGATCGCATCCTTAACACTGAAGCTTTCTTT.

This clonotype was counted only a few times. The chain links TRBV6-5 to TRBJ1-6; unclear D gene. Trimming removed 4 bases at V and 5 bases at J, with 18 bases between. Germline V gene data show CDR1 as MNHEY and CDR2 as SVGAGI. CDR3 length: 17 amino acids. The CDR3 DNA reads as TGTGCCAGCAGTTTATATCCCCTTCGGCGGGATAATTCACCCCTCCACTTT. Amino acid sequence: CASSLYPLRRDNSPLHF.

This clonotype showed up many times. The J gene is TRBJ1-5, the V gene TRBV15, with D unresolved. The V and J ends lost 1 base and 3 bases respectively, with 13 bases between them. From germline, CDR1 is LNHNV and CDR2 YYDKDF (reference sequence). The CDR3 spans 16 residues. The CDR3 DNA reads TGTGCCACCAGCAGAGTTTCGACGGGATTCAATCAGCCCCAGCATTTT. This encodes CATSRVSTGFNQPQHF. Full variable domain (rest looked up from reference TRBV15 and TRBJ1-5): DAMVIQNPRYQVTQFGKPVTLSCSQTLNHNVMYWYQQKSSQAPKLLFHYYDKDFNNEADTPDNFQSRRPNTSFCFLDIRSPGLGDTAMYLCATSRVSTGFNQPQHFGDGTRLSIL.

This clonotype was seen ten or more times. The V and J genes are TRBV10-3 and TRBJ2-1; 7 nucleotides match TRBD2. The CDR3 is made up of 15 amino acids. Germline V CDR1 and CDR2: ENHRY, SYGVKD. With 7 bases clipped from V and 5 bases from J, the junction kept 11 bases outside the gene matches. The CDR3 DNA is TGTGCCATCATCCCGGGACTACTTCGCCACAATGAGCAGTTCTTC. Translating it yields CAIIPGLLRHNEQFF.

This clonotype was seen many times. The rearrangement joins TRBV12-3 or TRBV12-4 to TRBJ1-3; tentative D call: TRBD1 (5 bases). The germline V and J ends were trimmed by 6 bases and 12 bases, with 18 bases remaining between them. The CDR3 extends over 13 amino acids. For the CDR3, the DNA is TGTGCCAGCAGCCCAGGGCTCCGGGGAGTCATATATTTT. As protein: CASSPGLRGVIYF.

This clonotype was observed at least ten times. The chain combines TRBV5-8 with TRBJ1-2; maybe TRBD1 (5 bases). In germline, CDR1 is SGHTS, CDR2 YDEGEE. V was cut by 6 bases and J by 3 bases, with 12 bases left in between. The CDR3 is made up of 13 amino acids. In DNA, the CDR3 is TGTGCCAGCACGGGGGGTAAGGACTATGGCTACACCTTC. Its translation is CASTGGKDYGYTF.

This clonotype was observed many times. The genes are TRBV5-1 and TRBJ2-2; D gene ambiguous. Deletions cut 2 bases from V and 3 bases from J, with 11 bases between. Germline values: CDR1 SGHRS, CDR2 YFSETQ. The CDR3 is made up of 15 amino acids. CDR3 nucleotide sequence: TGCGCCAGCAGCTTATCGCAGGCGGACACCGGGGAGCTGTTTTTT. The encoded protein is CASSLSQADTGELFF. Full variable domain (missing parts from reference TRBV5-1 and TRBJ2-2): KAGVTQTPRYLIKTRGQQVTLSCSPISGHRSVSWYQQTPGQGLQFLFEYFSETQRNKGNFPGRFSGRQFSNSRSEMNVSTLELGDSALYLCASSLSQADTGELFFGEGSRLTVL.

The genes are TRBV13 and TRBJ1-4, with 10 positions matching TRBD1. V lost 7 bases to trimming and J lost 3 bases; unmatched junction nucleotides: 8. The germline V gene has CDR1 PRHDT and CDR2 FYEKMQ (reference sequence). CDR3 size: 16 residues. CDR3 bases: TGTGCCAGCAACCGGTTTGGGACAGGGGCTAATGAAAAACTGTTTTTT. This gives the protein CASNRFGTGANEKLFF.

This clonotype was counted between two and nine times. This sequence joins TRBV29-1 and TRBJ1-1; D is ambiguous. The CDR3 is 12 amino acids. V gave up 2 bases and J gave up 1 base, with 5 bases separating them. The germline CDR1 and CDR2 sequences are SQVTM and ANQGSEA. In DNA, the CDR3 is TGCAGCGTTGAACATGGGAACACTGAAGCTTTCTTT. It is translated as CSVEHGNTEAFF.

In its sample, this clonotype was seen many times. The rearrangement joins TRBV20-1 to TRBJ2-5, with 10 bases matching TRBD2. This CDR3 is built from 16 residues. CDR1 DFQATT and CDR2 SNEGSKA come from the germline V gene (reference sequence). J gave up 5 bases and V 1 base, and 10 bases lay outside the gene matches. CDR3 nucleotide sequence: TGCAGTGCTAGAGGGGTCCCTAGCGGGAGCACGGAGACCCAGTACTTC. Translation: CSARGVPSGSTETQYF.

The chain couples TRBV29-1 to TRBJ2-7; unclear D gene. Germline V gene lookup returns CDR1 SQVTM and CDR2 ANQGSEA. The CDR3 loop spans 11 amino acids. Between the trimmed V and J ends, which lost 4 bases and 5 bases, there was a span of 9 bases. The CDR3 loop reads CSVVRGDEQYF. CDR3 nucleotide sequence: TGCAGCGTTGTTCGAGGAGACGAGCAGTACTTC.

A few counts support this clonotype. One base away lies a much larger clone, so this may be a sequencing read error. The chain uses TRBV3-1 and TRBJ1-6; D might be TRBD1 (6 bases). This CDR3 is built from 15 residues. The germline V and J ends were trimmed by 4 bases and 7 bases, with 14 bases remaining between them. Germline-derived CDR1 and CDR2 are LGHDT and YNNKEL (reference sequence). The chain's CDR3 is CASSPEQGWNSPLHF. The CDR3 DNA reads TGTGCCAGCAGCCCAGAACAGGGCTGGAATTCACCCCTCCACTTT.

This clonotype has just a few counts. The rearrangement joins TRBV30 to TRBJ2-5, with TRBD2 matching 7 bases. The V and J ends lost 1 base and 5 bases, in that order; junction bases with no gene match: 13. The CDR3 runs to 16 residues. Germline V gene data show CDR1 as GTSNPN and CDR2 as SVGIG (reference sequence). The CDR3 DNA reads TGTGCCTGGAGTGCGGGGATTGCGGGAGCCGGGGAGACCCAGTACTTC. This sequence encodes CAWSAGIAGAGETQYF.

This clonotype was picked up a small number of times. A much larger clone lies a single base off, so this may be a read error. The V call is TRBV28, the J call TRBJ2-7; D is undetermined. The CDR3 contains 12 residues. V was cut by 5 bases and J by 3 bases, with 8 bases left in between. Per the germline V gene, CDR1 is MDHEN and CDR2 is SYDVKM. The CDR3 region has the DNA TGTGCCAGCAGTGAGGACCTCTACGAGCAGTACTTC. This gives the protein CASSEDLYEQYF.

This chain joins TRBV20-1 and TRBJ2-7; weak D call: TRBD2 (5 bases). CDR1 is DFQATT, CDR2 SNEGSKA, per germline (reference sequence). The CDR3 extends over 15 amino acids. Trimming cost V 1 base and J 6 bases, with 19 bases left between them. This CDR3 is CSARVGSGISREQYF. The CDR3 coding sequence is TGCAGTGCTAGAGTGGGGTCCGGGATTTCACGCGAGCAGTACTTC.

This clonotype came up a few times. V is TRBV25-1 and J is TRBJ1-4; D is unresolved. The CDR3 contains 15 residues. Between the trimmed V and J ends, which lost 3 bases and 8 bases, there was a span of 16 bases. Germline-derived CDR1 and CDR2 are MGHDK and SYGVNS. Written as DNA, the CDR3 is TGTGCCAGCAGTGATACACTCGGTGTAGGCGAAAAACTGTTTTTT. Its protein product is CASSDTLGVGEKLFF.

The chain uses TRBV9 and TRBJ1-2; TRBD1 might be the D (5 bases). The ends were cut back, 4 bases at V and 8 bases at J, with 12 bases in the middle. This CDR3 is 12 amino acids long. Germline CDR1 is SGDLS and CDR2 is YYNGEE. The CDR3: CASSTTDRGYTF. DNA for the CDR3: TGTGCCAGCAGCACGACCGACAGAGGCTACACCTTC.

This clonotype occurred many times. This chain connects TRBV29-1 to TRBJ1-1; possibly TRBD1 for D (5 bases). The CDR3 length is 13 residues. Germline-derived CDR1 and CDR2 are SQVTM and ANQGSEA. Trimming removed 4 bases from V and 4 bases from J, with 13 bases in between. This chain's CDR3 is CSVVDTGGTEAFF. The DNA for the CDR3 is TGCAGCGTTGTGGATACAGGTGGCACTGAAGCTTTCTTT.

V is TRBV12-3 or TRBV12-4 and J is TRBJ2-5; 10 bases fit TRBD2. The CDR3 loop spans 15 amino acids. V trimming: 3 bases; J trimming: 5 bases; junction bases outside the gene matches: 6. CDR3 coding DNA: TGTGCCAGCAGTTTCGAGCGGGAGGGTTCGGAGACCCAGTACTTC. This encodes CASSFEREGSETQYF.

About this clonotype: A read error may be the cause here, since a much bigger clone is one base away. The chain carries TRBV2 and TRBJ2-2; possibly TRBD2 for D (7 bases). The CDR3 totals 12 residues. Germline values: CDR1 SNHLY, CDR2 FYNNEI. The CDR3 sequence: CASRVQGGELLF. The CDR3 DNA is TGTGCCAGCAGAGTACAGGGAGGGGAGCTGCTTTTT.

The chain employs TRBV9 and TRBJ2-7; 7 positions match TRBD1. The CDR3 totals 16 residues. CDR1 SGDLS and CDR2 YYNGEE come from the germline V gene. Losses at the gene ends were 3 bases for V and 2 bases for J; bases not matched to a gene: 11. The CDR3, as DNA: TGTGCCAGCAGCGGATCCCGGGACAGCATAGCCTACGAGCAGTACTTC. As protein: CASSGSRDSIAYEQYF.

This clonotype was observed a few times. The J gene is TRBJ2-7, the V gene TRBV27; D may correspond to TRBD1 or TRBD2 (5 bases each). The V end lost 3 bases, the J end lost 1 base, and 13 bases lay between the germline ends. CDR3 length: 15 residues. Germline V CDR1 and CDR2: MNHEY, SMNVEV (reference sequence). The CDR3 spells CASSLGRPRSYEQYF. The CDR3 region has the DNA TGTGCCAGCAGTTTGGGACGGCCGAGGTCCTACGAGCAGTACTTC.